The next 10 T cell receptor beta chains were all read from a single sample in a study of memory CD4+ T cells and cytomegalovirus serostatus. Clones were read by immunoSEQ multiplex PCR, and TCRdb kept only the in-frame ones, dropping some. The repertoire consists of about 58,000 clones, with approximately 82% occurring once and the leading ten covering around 0.5%. The sort gate was single viable CD3+CD4+CD8-CD45RO+ cells for memory CD4+ T cells. The sample was memory CD4+ T cells from blood. All receptors come from an adult in good health and CMV-seronegative. Some clones in this sample may be carry-over from other donors' samples.

The J gene is TRBJ1-4, the V gene TRBV11-2, with D unclear. CDR1 and CDR2 from the germline V gene are SGHAT and FQNNGV. The CDR3 has 12 residues. Trimming shortened V by 5 bases and J by 7 bases, and 8 bases separated the two germline ends. CDR3 DNA sequence: TGTGCCAGCAGCCCCGTTGGTGAAAAACTGTTTTTT. It encodes CASSPVGEKLFF.

The chain's CDR3 is CAWRSSYNSPLHF. CDR3 coding DNA: TGTGCCTGGAGGAGCTCCTATAATTCACCCCTCCACTTT. The V and J genes are TRBV30 and TRBJ1-6; D not resolved. The V end was cut by 3 bases, the J end by 0 bases, with 3 bases between. The CDR3 length is 13 residues. Germline V gene lookup returns CDR1 GTSNPN and CDR2 SVGIG (reference sequence).

This clone was detected only once. The gene calls are TRBV7-8 and TRBJ2-5; D is tentatively TRBD1 or TRBD2 (5 bases each). V dropped 8 bases and J dropped 5 bases, with 12 bases sitting between them. CDR3 length: 12 amino acids. Germline values: CDR1 SGHVS, CDR2 FQNEAQ. CDR3 residues: CASQRGAETQYF. The CDR3 DNA follows: TGTGCCAGCCAGAGAGGGGCGGAGACCCAGTACTTC.

The count of this clone is one. The chain recombines TRBV10-3 with TRBJ1-6, with 7 positions matching TRBD1. The CDR3 is 15 residues long. The ends lost 0 bases at V and 6 bases at J; junction bases unmatched: 2. Germline V CDR1 and CDR2: ENHRY, SYGVKD. The chain's CDR3 is CAISESGDSNSPLHF. The CDR3 DNA follows: TGTGCCATCAGTGAGTCGGGGGACAGTAATTCACCCCTCCACTTT.

The chain recombines TRBV5-6 with TRBJ2-2; maybe TRBD2 (5 bases). The CDR3 loop spans 16 amino acids. V was pared by 1 base and J by 4 bases, with 14 bases between. CDR1 and CDR2 from the germline V gene are SGHDT and YYEEEE. The CDR3 DNA is TGTGCCAGCAGCTTGATTATGGAGAGCGGCACCGGGGAGCTGTTTTTT. It encodes CASSLIMESGTGELFF.

This clone showed up just a few times. The rearrangement uses TRBV7-8 and TRBJ2-3; the D gene is possibly TRBD2 (5 bases). The germline V and J ends were trimmed by 5 bases and 3 bases, with 18 bases remaining between them. Per the germline V gene, CDR1 is SGHVS and CDR2 is FQNEAQ. There are 16 residues in the CDR3. CDR3: CASSKQWERKTDTQYF. The CDR3 DNA sequence: TGTGCCAGCAGCAAGCAGTGGGAGAGGAAAACAGATACGCAGTATTTT.

This rearrangement joins TRBV19 to TRBJ1-1; no clear D gene. V gave up 6 bases and J gave up 3 bases, with 14 bases separating them. CDR1 and CDR2 (germline): LNHDA, SQIVND (reference sequence). This CDR3 has 14 residues. The CDR3 reads CASRRYQEHTEAFF. The CDR3 DNA reads TGTGCCAGTAGACGGTACCAGGAACACACTGAAGCTTTCTTT.

The CDR3 DNA reads as TGTGCCAGCAGTGACGGGTTCCGGGACTCCAATGAGCAGTTCTTC. Protein: CASSDGFRDSNEQFF. The chain links TRBV6-4 to TRBJ2-1; TRBD2 is a possible D gene (6 bases). Trimming removed 2 bases at V and 6 bases at J, with 14 bases between. This CDR3 region has 15 residues. Germline CDR1 reads MRHNA; CDR2 reads SNTAGT.

This chain connects TRBV11-1 to TRBJ2-7; D not certain. CDR1 and CDR2 from the germline V gene are SGHAT and FQDESV (reference sequence). The V gene lost 5 bases and the J gene lost 0 bases, with 14 bases spanning the gap. The CDR3 has 15 residues. The DNA of the CDR3 is TGTGCCAGCAGCCGAGCGAGCTTACCCTCCTACGAGCAGTACTTC. Amino acid sequence: CASSRASLPSYEQYF.

This clone was seen a few times. This rearrangement joins TRBV5-1 to TRBJ2-1; perhaps D is TRBD1 or TRBD2 (5 bases each). Germline CDR1 and CDR2: SGHRS and YFSETQ. V was pared by 8 bases and J by 1 base, with 13 bases between. The CDR3 consists of 14 residues. Here the CDR3 reads CASGNGGSYNEQFF. In DNA form, the CDR3 reads TGCGCCAGTGGGAATGGGGGTTCCTACAATGAGCAGTTCTTC. The complete variable domain, with remaining parts taken from reference TRBV5-1 and TRBJ2-1, reads KAGVTQTPRYLIKTRGQQVTLSCSPISGHRSVSWYQQTPGQGLQFLFEYFSETQRNKGNFPGRFSGRQFSNSRSEMNVSTLELGDSALYLCASGNGGSYNEQFFGPGTRLTVL.